Listed here are 21 T cell receptor beta chains from one sample, sequenced in a study of memory CD4+ T cells and cytomegalovirus serostatus (dated by TCRdb to between 2019 and 2020). To prepare the library, the immunoSEQ multiplex PCR assay was applied. Held by TCRdb, this immuneACCESS table contains in-frame sequences only and omits some clones. Under half of the omission traces to an unresolved V gene where checked; the cause of the rest is unknown. The sample table shows tens of thousands of clones, and 60% to 85% are seen once. The ten largest clones add up to around 1.5% of the sample. Single viable CD3+CD4+CD8-CD45RO+ cells were sorted as memory CD4+ T cells on a FACSAria II. Sequenced sample: memory CD4+ T cells from blood. Source of these receptors: an adult in good health and CMV-seropositive.

This clone was counted a few times. The chain carries TRBV7-9 and TRBJ1-4; D unresolved. The CDR3 has 15 amino acids. The germline V gene encodes CDR1 SEHNR and CDR2 FQNEAQ (reference sequence). The V gene lost 2 bases and the J gene lost 3 bases, with 10 bases spanning the gap. CDR3 coding DNA: TGTGCCAGCAGCTTAACCGTGCAGGCTAATGAAAAACTGTTTTTT. Its translation is CASSLTVQANEKLFF.

The rearrangement joins TRBV28 to TRBJ2-2; unclear D gene. Germline V lookup: CDR1 MDHEN, CDR2 SYDVKM. V was shortened by 7 bases and J by 1 base, with 16 bases between the two germline ends. This CDR3 region has 16 residues. The CDR3 spells CASTRSGQLNTGELFF. The CDR3 DNA reads TGTGCCAGCACCAGGTCCGGGCAGCTGAACACCGGGGAGCTGTTTTTT. Filled out from reference TRBV28 and TRBJ2-2, the complete variable domain reads DVKVTQSSRYLVKRTGEKVFLECVQDMDHENMFWYRQDPGLGLRLIYFSYDVKMKEKGDIPEGYSVSREKKERFSLILESASTNQTSMYLCASTRSGQLNTGELFFGEGSRLTVL.

This chain joins TRBV7-9 and TRBJ2-5; weak D call: TRBD1 (6 bases). The germline V and J ends were trimmed by 4 bases and 0 bases, with 9 bases remaining between them. Germline CDR1 reads SEHNR; CDR2 reads FQNEAQ (reference sequence). There are 14 residues in the CDR3. DNA of the CDR3: TGTGCCAGCAGCTCCGGGACACACCAAGAGACCCAGTACTTC. Protein: CASSSGTHQETQYF.

The chain combines TRBV6-1 with TRBJ1-5; 11 bases agree with TRBD1. There are 13 residues in the CDR3. Germline V gene sequence: CDR1 MNHNS, CDR2 SASEGT. The junction had 2 bases not matched to a gene; V was cut back by 5 bases and J by 8 bases. The DNA of the CDR3 is TGTGCCAGCAGTCGGGACAGGGGGGAGCCCCAGCATTTT. Its protein is CASSRDRGEPQHF.

This chain joins TRBV28 and TRBJ2-4; D unclear. The germline V gene has CDR1 MDHEN and CDR2 SYDVKM. This CDR3 has 15 residues. V lost 5 bases and J 0 bases, leaving 11 bases between the germline ends. Here the CDR3 reads CASSAPGVAKNIQYF. The CDR3 DNA follows: TGTGCCAGCAGTGCCCCTGGCGTAGCCAAAAACATTCAGTACTTC.

V usage is TRBV28 and J usage is TRBJ1-2; the match to TRBD1 covers 7 bases. V was pared by 6 bases and J by 1 base, with 14 bases of the junction left unmatched. Germline CDR1 is MDHEN and CDR2 is SYDVKM. CDR3 length: 17 amino acids. CDR3: CASRQPLGQTFNYGYTF. The CDR3, as DNA: TGTGCCAGCAGGCAACCCCTGGGACAGACCTTTAACTATGGCTACACCTTC.

This chain links TRBV9 with TRBJ1-6; 7 bases agree with TRBD1. The V segment lost 0 bases and the J segment 15 bases; nucleotides outside the gene matches: 12. The CDR3 is 15 amino acids. The germline V gene encodes CDR1 SGDLS and CDR2 YYNGEE. Here the CDR3 DNA reads TGTGCCAGCAGCGTAGATGGGGGACAGACCTACCGCCTCCACTTT. As protein: CASSVDGGQTYRLHF.

The chain has TRBV2 and TRBJ1-5; D is unresolved. CDR3 length equals 15 residues. Germline CDR1 SNHLY, CDR2 FYNNEI. Deletions cut 7 bases from V and 3 bases from J, with 16 bases between. The CDR3 spells CASKRGREDNQPQHF. In DNA, the CDR3 is TGTGCCAGCAAGCGTGGCCGAGAAGACAATCAGCCCCAGCATTTT.

The chain links TRBV23-1 to TRBJ2-7; possible D gene TRBD2, 6 bases. TRBV23-1 is flagged as an ORF with uncertain function. Trimming stripped 0 bases from V and 3 bases from J, with 27 bases between. The CDR3 runs to 20 residues. The CDR3, as DNA: TGCGCCAGCAGTCAATCAGGTTTGACGGGAGCTCGGCCGCCAGTCTACGAGCAGTACTTC. As protein: CASSQSGLTGARPPVYEQYF.

The rearrangement uses TRBV10-3 and TRBJ1-1, with 7 bases identical to TRBD1. With 6 bases clipped from V and 4 bases from J, the junction kept 11 bases outside the gene matches. Germline-derived CDR1 and CDR2 are ENHRY and SYGVKD. CDR3 length: 15 amino acids. The CDR3 DNA reads as TGTGCCATCAGCGAGGCAGGGGGGACGGGCACTGAAGCTTTCTTT. It is translated as CAISEAGGTGTEAFF.

This chain uses TRBV2 with TRBJ2-7; 9 bases fit TRBD1. This CDR3 has 15 amino acids. Germline CDR1 reads SNHLY; CDR2 reads FYNNEI. V gave up 4 bases and J gave up 3 bases; unmatched junction bases: 7. The CDR3 sequence: CASSASPDRGYEQYF. CDR3 DNA sequence: TGTGCCAGCAGTGCCTCGCCGGACAGGGGCTACGAGCAGTACTTC.

V gene TRBV7-9 combines with J gene TRBJ2-1, with a weak D call TRBD2 (5 bases). Germline CDR1 SEHNR, CDR2 FQNEAQ (reference sequence). The CDR3 runs 13 residues. Deletions cut 1 base from V and 14 bases from J, with 15 bases between. This chain's CDR3 is CASSLGGSRGKFF. CDR3 coding DNA: TGTGCCAGCAGCTTAGGAGGTTCCCGGGGAAAGTTCTTC.

This chain connects TRBV6-1 to TRBJ1-2, with 9 bases aligning to TRBD1. Germline assignment: CDR1 MNHNS and CDR2 SASEGT. The CDR3 contains 15 residues. With 7 bases clipped from V and 0 bases from J, the junction kept 6 bases outside the gene matches. The CDR3 sequence: CASTVTGGTNYGYTF. As DNA, the CDR3 is TGTGCCAGCACCGTTACAGGGGGCACTAACTATGGCTACACCTTC.

This clone was recorded a few times. J is TRBJ2-7 and V is TRBV28; weak D call: TRBD1 (6 bases). The germline CDR1 and CDR2 sequences are MDHEN and SYDVKM. V lost 4 bases and J 1 base, leaving 14 bases between the germline ends. The CDR3 contains 15 residues. CDR3 loop: CASSSWTVSSYEQYF. The CDR3 bases are TGTGCCAGCAGTTCCTGGACAGTTTCGTCCTACGAGCAGTACTTC.

The rearrangement uses TRBV6-5 and TRBJ2-3; 7 nucleotides align to TRBD1. The germline gives CDR1 MNHEY, CDR2 SVGAGI. The CDR3 loop spans 14 amino acids. V lost 6 bases and J lost 4; bases outside the gene matches: 7. As DNA, the CDR3 is TGTGCCAGCAGGTCAAGGGGGCGCGCAGATACGCAGTATTTT. Translation gives CASRSRGRADTQYF.

The chain is built from TRBV6-5 and TRBJ1-6; unclear D gene. Germline V gives CDR1 MNHEY, CDR2 SVGAGI. Trimming shortened V by 8 bases and J by 1 base, and 12 bases separated the two germline ends. The CDR3 is made up of 15 amino acids. CDR3 loop: CASQNRGSYNSPLHF. CDR3 DNA sequence: TGTGCCAGCCAGAACAGAGGGTCCTATAATTCACCCCTCCACTTT.

The V call is TRBV5-3, the J call TRBJ1-2, with D possibly matching TRBD1 (5 bases). TRBV5-3 carries the ORF label, with uncertain function. V lost 3 bases and J lost 4, with 19 bases in between. The CDR3 consists of 16 residues. The CDR3 sequence: CARSSTTVGTSYGYTF. The CDR3, as DNA: TGTGCCAGAAGCTCGACGACAGTGGGGACCTCCTATGGCTACACCTTC.

V usage is TRBV28 and J usage is TRBJ2-1; TRBD2 agrees at 9 bases. V was clipped by 7 bases and J by 8 bases; unmatched bases: 21. The germline gives CDR1 MDHEN, CDR2 SYDVKM. CDR3 length: 18 amino acids. The CDR3 loop reads CASTPISGSSSRVDEQFF. Written as DNA, the CDR3 is TGTGCCAGCACACCGATTAGCGGGAGTAGCTCCCGAGTCGATGAGCAGTTCTTC.

About this clone: A junction boundary mismatches the germline segment, possibly from a read error. The J gene is TRBJ2-5, the V gene TRBV7-7; 10 positions match TRBD1. Germline V gives CDR1 SSHAT, CDR2 FNYEAQ (reference sequence). The CDR3 spans 15 residues. The CDR3 DNA reads TGTGCTAGCAGCCTGGGGACAGGGGCTGGCGAGACCCAGTACTTC. Translated: CASSLGTGAGETQYF.

A note on this clone: The junction shows a germline mismatch at one end, possibly a read error. The V gene is TRBV7-7, the J gene TRBJ2-5; 9 bases map to TRBD1. This CDR3 contains 15 residues. Germline assignment: CDR1 SSHAT and CDR2 FNYEAQ (reference sequence). CDR3 in amino acids: CASSLAGQGTETQYF. CDR3 DNA: TGTGCTAGCAGCTTAGCCGGACAGGGGACAGAGACCCAGTACTTC.

V and J are TRBV29-1 and TRBJ2-7, with TRBD2 as a possible D gene (6 bases). CDR1 is SQVTM and CDR2 is ANQGSEA in the germline V gene. Trimming stripped 4 bases from V and 7 bases from J, with 20 bases between. The CDR3 extends over 14 amino acids. CDR3 sequence reads: CSVAQGGNPREQYF. CDR3 nucleotide sequence: TGCAGCGTTGCCCAGGGCGGGAACCCCCGGGAGCAGTACTTC.